The 13 T cell receptor beta chains given below trace back to one sample, sequenced in a study of CD4 and CD8 cells across lung adenocarcinoma regions. TCRdb processed the PCR reads anew with MiXCR; each CDR3 protein has one entry. Among about 5,000 distinct CDR3 sequences listed, roughly 45% were seen once. The specimen sequenced was CD4+ T cells from the margin of a lung tumor. These receptors were collected from a female donor with lung adenocarcinoma. The CD4 and CD8 labels of this study may be unreliable.

This chain links TRBV5-6 with TRBJ2-1; TRBD1 agrees at 8 bases. Losses at the gene ends were 2 bases for V and 7 bases for J; bases not matched to a gene: 11. Germline V gene lookup returns CDR1 SGHDT and CDR2 YYEEEE. This CDR3 region has 16 residues. The CDR3 DNA reads as TGTGCCAGCAGCTTCCCAGACAGGGGTCCTATAAATGAGCAGTTCTTC. This gives the protein CASSFPDRGPINEQFF.

This clonotype was detected only a few times. The chain uses TRBV6-1 and TRBJ2-1; 7 bases align to TRBD2. Trimming took 6 bases from V and 10 from J; bases not matched to a gene: 18. Per germline, CDR1 MNHNS and CDR2 SASEGT. The CDR3 spans 16 residues. The CDR3: CASRPLLFSGSYEQFF. In DNA, the CDR3 is TGTGCCAGCAGGCCTCTTCTTTTTAGCGGGTCCTACGAGCAGTTCTTC.

For this clonotype: A clone one base away is much larger, so this may be a read error. This chain joins TRBV28 and TRBJ2-1; D might be TRBD2 (7 bases). This CDR3 is 15 amino acids long. The germline V and J ends were trimmed by 7 bases and 13 bases, with 26 bases remaining between them. From germline, CDR1 is MDHEN and CDR2 SYDVKM. CDR3 sequence reads: CASTRFSGGQETQFF. CDR3 bases: TGTGCCAGCACACGTTTCTCCGGGGGGCAAGAGACCCAGTTCTTC.

This clonotype has only a few counts. This chain connects TRBV6-5 to TRBJ2-5; no firm D call. The DNA end favors TRBJ2-1, so the J call may be wrong. The length of the CDR3 is 15 residues. Germline V gene lookup returns CDR1 MNHEY and CDR2 SVGAGI. CDR3 bases: TGTGCCAGCAGTTACTCGAGCGACTTAGCCTACGAGCAGTTCTTC. Amino acid sequence: CASSYSSDLAYEQFF.

In its sample, this clonotype is medium-sized. The chain carries TRBV7-2 and TRBJ2-7; D is unresolved. Germline CDR1 reads SGHTA; CDR2 reads FQGNSA. The V and J ends lost 5 bases and 3 bases respectively, with 11 bases between them. The CDR3 is 13 residues long. CDR3 coding DNA: TGTGCCAGCAGCCCACAAAAGAACTACGAGCAGTACTTC. It translates to CASSPQKNYEQYF.

This clonotype showed up just once. An end of the junction differs from the germline gene, which may be a read error. The chain carries TRBV6-1 and TRBJ2-1; 12 bases map to TRBD2. The CDR3 consists of 17 residues. The germline V gene has CDR1 MNHNS and CDR2 SASEGT. The CDR3 reads CASRPGLAGGCYDEQYF. DNA of the CDR3: TGTGCCAGCAGACCGGGCCTAGCGGGAGGGTGCTACGATGAGCAGTATTTC.

The genes are TRBV6-2 or TRBV6-3 and TRBJ2-1; 9 nucleotides agree with TRBD2. TRBJ2-5 explains the end of the DNA better; the J call may be wrong. The CDR3 has 16 residues. In germline, CDR1 is MNHEY, CDR2 SVGEGT. CDR3 in amino acids: CASSYSTSGNQETQYF. Written as DNA, the CDR3 is TGTGCCAGCAGTTACTCGACTAGCGGAAACCAAGAGACCCAGTACTTC.

There are a few counts of this clonotype. J is TRBJ2-1 and V is TRBV11-2; TRBD2 agrees at 13 bases. The J call is in doubt because the DNA end fits TRBJ2-7 better. The CDR3 has 15 residues. CDR1 is SGHAT and CDR2 is FQNNGV in the germline V gene. CDR3 sequence: CATGPGTSGNLEQYF. CDR3 DNA: TGTGCCACCGGCCCCGGGACTAGCGGGAATCTTGAGCAGTACTTC.

In this sample, this clonotype is large. This chain joins TRBV27 and TRBJ2-5; the match to TRBD1 covers 9 bases. The J call is uncertain, as TRBJ2-7 better fits the DNA end. The CDR3 is 15 amino acids. Per the germline V gene, CDR1 is MNHEY and CDR2 is SMNVEV (reference sequence). The CDR3 sequence: CASSSPGQGYGEQYF. The CDR3 DNA follows: TGTGCCAGCAGTTCACCGGGACAGGGTTATGGCGAGCAGTACTTC.

The chain couples TRBV6-1 to TRBJ2-3; no clear D gene. The J call may be mistaken, given a closer DNA end match to TRBJ2-5. The CDR3 is 13 residues long. CDR1 MNHNS and CDR2 SASEGT come from the germline V gene. The DNA for the CDR3 is TGTGCCAGCAGTGGACGAGGACCAGATACCCAGTACTTC. It encodes CASSGRGPDTQYF.

This clonotype was picked up a small number of times. This sequence joins TRBV12-3 or TRBV12-4 and TRBJ2-5; D unresolved. This CDR3 has 13 residues. Trimming took 5 bases from V and 1 from J, leaving 8 bases between them. The CDR3 DNA is TGTGCCAGCAGTCCCCCTTTCCAAGAGACCCAGTACTTC. It translates to CASSPPFQETQYF.

The chain carries TRBV10-1 and TRBJ2-5, with D tentatively TRBD2 (5 bases). Germline V gene data show CDR1 as WNHNN and CDR2 as SYGVQD (reference sequence). V lost 0 bases to trimming and J lost 5 bases, with 10 bases between them. The CDR3 runs to 14 residues. CDR3 residues: CASSESGDTETQYF. In DNA, the CDR3 is TGCGCCAGCAGTGAGTCCGGGGATACCGAGACCCAGTACTTC.

The chain has TRBV7-2 and TRBJ2-1; D is unresolved. The end of the DNA fits TRBJ2-5 better, so the J call may be wrong. Germline V CDR1 and CDR2: SGHTA, FQGNSA. CDR3 length equals 16 residues. This CDR3 is CASSLDATTSRETQYF. The CDR3 coding sequence is TGTGCCAGCAGCTTAGATGCCACCACCTCGCGGGAGACCCAGTACTTC.